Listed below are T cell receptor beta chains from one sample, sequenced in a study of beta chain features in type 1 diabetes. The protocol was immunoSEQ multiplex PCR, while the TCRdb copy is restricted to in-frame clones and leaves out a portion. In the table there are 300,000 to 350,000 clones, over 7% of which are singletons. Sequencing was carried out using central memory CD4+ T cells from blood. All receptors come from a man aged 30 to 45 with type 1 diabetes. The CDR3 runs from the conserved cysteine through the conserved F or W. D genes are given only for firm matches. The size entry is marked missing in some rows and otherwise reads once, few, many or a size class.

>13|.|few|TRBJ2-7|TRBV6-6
CASSYSRGYEQYF
TGTGCCAGCAGTTACTCGAGGGGGTACGAGCAGTACTTC
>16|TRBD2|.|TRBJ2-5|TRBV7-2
CASSLARGWVQETQYF
TGTGCCAGCAGCTTAGCGCGGGGGTGGGTCCAAGAGACCCAGTACTTC
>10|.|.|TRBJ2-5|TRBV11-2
CASSGGTQYF
TGTGCCAGCAGCGGGGGGACCCAGTACTTC
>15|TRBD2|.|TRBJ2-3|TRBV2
CASRGTSGGTDTQYF
TGTGCCAGCAGGGGGACTAGCGGGGGCACAGATACGCAGTATTTT
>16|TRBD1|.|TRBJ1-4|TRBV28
CASSPAAGQRNEKLFF
TGTGCCAGCAGTCCAGCGGCGGGACAGAGAAATGAAAAACTGTTTTTT
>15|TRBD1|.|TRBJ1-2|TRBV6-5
CASSYDVSTGYGYTF
TGTGCCAGCAGTTACGACGTGTCGACAGGGTATGGCTACACCTTC
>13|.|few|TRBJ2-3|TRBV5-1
CASSPDRPDTQYF
TGCGCCAGCAGCCCAGATCGTCCAGATACGCAGTATTTT
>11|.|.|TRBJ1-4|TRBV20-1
CSARVGEKLFF
TGCAGTGCTAGAGTGGGGGAAAAACTGTTTTTT
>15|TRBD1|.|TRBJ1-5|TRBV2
CASSPTGISNQPQHF
TGTGCCAGCAGCCCGACAGGGATTAGCAATCAGCCCCAGCATTTT
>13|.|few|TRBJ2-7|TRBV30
CAWSVRREGEQYF
TGTGCCTGGAGTGTACGCAGAGAAGGCGAGCAGTACTTC
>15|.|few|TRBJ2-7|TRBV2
CASTRLIWGTDEQYF
TGTGCCAGCACCAGACTCATTTGGGGGACCGACGAGCAGTACTTC
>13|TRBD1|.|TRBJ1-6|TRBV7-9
CASRITGDSPLHF
TGTGCCAGCAGGATTACAGGGGACTCACCCCTCCACTTT
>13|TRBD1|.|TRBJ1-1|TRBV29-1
CSVTRQGNTEAFF
TGCAGCGTAACCAGACAGGGAAACACTGAAGCTTTCTTT
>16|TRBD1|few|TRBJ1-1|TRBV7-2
CASSLGSGTGGTEAFF
TGTGCCAGCAGCTTAGGATCCGGGACAGGGGGTACTGAAGCTTTCTTT
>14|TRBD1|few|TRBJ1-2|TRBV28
CASSLDRALYGYTF
TGTGCCAGCAGTTTGGACAGGGCCCTCTATGGCTACACCTTC
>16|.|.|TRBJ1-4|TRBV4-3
CASSQGTLRGNEKLFF
TGCGCCAGCAGCCAAGGGACATTAAGGGGTAATGAAAAACTGTTTTTT
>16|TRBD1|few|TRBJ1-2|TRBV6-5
CASSSTSGQAIYGYTF
TGTGCCAGCAGTTCCACCTCGGGACAGGCCATCTATGGCTACACCTTC
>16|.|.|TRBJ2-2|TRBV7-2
CASSLDPGASTGELFF
TGTGCCAGCAGCTTAGATCCAGGGGCAAGCACCGGGGAGCTGTTTTTT
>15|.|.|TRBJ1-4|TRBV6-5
CASSYSLGANEKLFF
TGTGCCAGCAGTTACTCCCTGGGGGCTAATGAAAAACTGTTTTTT
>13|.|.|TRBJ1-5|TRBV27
CASSLSWEQPQHF
TGTGCCAGCAGTTTATCGTGGGAACAGCCCCAGCATTTT
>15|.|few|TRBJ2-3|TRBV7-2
CASSLGLGSTDTQYF
TGTGCCAGCAGCTTAGGCCTGGGAAGCACAGATACGCAGTATTTT
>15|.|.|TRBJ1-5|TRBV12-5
CASGLVPGVNQPQHF
TGTGCTAGTGGTTTGGTCCCAGGGGTTAATCAGCCCCAGCATTTT
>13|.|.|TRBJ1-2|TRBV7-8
CASSALSGRAETF
TGTGCCAGCAGCGCCCTATCGGGCAGGGCGGAGACCTTC
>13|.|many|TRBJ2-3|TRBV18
CASSPGRWNTQYF
TGTGCCAGCTCACCAGGGCGTTGGAATACGCAGTATTTT
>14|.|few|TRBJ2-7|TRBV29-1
CSVVARRGGGEQYF
TGCAGCGTTGTCGCCCGCAGGGGCGGAGGCGAGCAGTACTTC
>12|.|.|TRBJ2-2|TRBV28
CASSFRAGELFF
TGTGCCAGCAGTTTTAGGGCAGGGGAGCTGTTTTTT
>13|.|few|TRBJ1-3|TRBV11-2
CASSGSSGNTIYF
TGTGCCAGCTCAGGCTCCTCTGGAAACACCATATATTTT
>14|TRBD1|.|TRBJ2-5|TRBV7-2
CASSSQGTGETQYF
TGTGCCAGCAGCTCTCAAGGGACAGGAGAGACCCAGTACTTC
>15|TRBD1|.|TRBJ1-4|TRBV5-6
CASSLEGAGREKLFF
TGTGCCAGCAGCTTGGAGGGGGCAGGGAGGGAAAAACTGTTTTTT
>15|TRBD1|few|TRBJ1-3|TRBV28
CASSEQGMGGNTIYF
TGTGCCAGCAGTGAACAGGGGATGGGCGGAAACACCATATATTTT
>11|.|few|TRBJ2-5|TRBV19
CASMGRETQYF
TGTGCCAGTATGGGGAGAGAGACCCAGTACTTC
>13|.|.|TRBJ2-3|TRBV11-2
CASSLEGVATQYF
TGTGCCAGCAGCTTAGAAGGAGTGGCTACGCAGTATTTT
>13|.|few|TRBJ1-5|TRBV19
CASSNGVRQPQHF
TGTGCCAGTAGTAACGGGGTGAGGCAGCCCCAGCATTTT
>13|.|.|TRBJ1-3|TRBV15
CATSRDGRNTIYF
TGTGCCACCAGCAGAGATGGGAGGAACACCATATATTTT
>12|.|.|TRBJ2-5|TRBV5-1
CASAQGQETQYF
TGCGCCAGCGCCCAGGGCCAAGAGACCCAGTACTTC
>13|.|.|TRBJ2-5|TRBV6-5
CASSYAGKETQYF
TGTGCCAGCAGTTACGCCGGGAAGGAGACCCAGTACTTC
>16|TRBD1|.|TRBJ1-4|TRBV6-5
CASSSRKQGVNEKLFF
TGTGCCAGCAGTTCTCGGAAACAGGGGGTTAATGAAAAACTGTTTTTT
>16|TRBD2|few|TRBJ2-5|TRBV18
CASSPGTSGSQETQYF
TGTGCCAGCTCACCTGGGACTAGCGGGAGCCAAGAGACCCAGTACTTC
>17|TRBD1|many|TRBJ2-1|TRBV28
CASSLPIGAGQGALRFF
TGTGCCAGCAGCCTACCTATCGGAGCGGGACAGGGGGCTCTTCGGTTCTTC
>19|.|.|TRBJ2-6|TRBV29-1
CSVEDQAALGRLGANVLTF
TGCAGCGTTGAAGATCAAGCGGCGCTGGGGCGATTGGGGGCCAACGTCCTGACTTTC
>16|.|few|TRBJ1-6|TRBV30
CAWRRWESSYNSPLHF
TGTGCCTGGAGAAGGTGGGAGTCCTCCTATAATTCACCCCTCCACTTT
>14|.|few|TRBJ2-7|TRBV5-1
CASSLSDAFYEQYF
TGCGCCAGCAGCTTGTCGGACGCCTTCTACGAGCAGTACTTC
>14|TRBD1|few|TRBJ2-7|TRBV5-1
CASSTGTGAVEQYF
TGCGCCAGCAGTACGGGGACAGGGGCAGTCGAGCAGTACTTC
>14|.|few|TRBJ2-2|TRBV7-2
CASSRNREAGELFF
TGTGCCAGCAGCCGTAACAGGGAGGCCGGGGAGCTGTTTTTT
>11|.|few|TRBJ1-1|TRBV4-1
CASSQGLEAFF
TGCGCCAGCAGCCAAGGGTTGGAAGCTTTCTTT
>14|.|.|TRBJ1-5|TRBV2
CASRLGSGGQPQHF
TGTGCCAGCAGGCTTGGATCGGGAGGTCAGCCCCAGCATTTT
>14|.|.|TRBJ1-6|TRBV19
CASSTGGQGSPLHF
TGTGCCAGTAGTACGGGGGGGCAAGGATCACCCCTCCACTTT
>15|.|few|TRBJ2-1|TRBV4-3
CASSLEREGGNEQFF
TGCGCCAGCAGTCTAGAGAGGGAGGGGGGGAATGAGCAGTTCTTC
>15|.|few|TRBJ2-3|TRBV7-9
CASSAGLTQADTQYF
TGTGCCAGCAGCGCGGGACTTACCCAGGCAGATACGCAGTATTTT
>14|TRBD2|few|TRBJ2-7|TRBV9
CASSPNSGAYEQYF
TGTGCCAGCAGCCCGAATAGCGGGGCCTACGAGCAGTACTTC